Listed below are T cell receptor beta chains from one sample, sequenced in a study of blood T cell repertoires in COVID-19. This table comes from immunoSEQ multiplex PCR, and its TCRdb copy is limited to in-frame clones, with some not included. The sample yields approximately 170,000 clones, roughly 80% seen once. Sequenced input: PBMCs or T cells enriched from blood (not recorded which). The source of these receptors is a woman between 45 and 60 years old who had recovered from COVID-19. Each CDR3 is given with its conserved first and last residue. Fields, in order: CDR3 DNA, CDR3 protein, V gene, D gene, clone size, J gene. D genes are given only for firm matches. Not all rows give a size; the values are once, few, many and, for expanded clones, a class.

CDR3 DNA: TGTGCCAGTAGTATGTCCCAGGGGCAGCCCCAGCATTTT; CDR3 protein: CASSMSQGQPQHF; V gene: TRBV19; D gene: .; clone size: .; J gene: TRBJ1-5
CDR3 DNA: TGCAGCGTCATCGGCCTACTCCAGGGGGCTCCTGGCTACACCTTC; CDR3 protein: CSVIGLLQGAPGYTF; V gene: TRBV29-1; D gene: TRBD1; clone size: .; J gene: TRBJ1-2
CDR3 DNA: TGTGCCAGCTCACCTGGGGCAGAAGTCTATGGCTACACCTTC; CDR3 protein: CASSPGAEVYGYTF; V gene: TRBV18; D gene: .; clone size: once; J gene: TRBJ1-2
CDR3 DNA: TGTGCCAGCAGCCCGGCCCCCACAGGGGTTCGAACTGAAGCTTTCTTT; CDR3 protein: CASSPAPTGVRTEAFF; V gene: TRBV5-4; D gene: TRBD1; clone size: .; J gene: TRBJ1-1
CDR3 DNA: TGCGCCAGCAGCGCGACAGGGCCGGGGTACCAAGAGACCCAGTACTTC; CDR3 protein: CASSATGPGYQETQYF; V gene: TRBV5-1; D gene: TRBD1; clone size: once; J gene: TRBJ2-5
CDR3 DNA: TGTGCCAGCATGACACGACAGGGTCGGAATGAGCAGTTCTTC; CDR3 protein: CASMTRQGRNEQFF; V gene: TRBV2; D gene: TRBD1; clone size: .; J gene: TRBJ2-1
CDR3 DNA: TGTGCTAGTGGCACCCGACAGGGGGTGAGAGATACGCAGTATTTT; CDR3 protein: CASGTRQGVRDTQYF; V gene: TRBV12-5; D gene: TRBD1; clone size: few; J gene: TRBJ2-3
CDR3 DNA: TGTGCCACCAGCCCCAGGGCTGGCTATGGCTACACCTTC; CDR3 protein: CATSPRAGYGYTF; V gene: TRBV15; D gene: .; clone size: .; J gene: TRBJ1-2
CDR3 DNA: TGTGCCAGCAGTGCTGACAGGGGGCGAGGCACAGATACGCAGTATTTT; CDR3 protein: CASSADRGRGTDTQYF; V gene: TRBV6-1; D gene: TRBD1; clone size: .; J gene: TRBJ2-3
CDR3 DNA: TGTGCCAGCAGCTCGACAGGGGGCGCAGAGACCCAGTACTTC; CDR3 protein: CASSSTGGAETQYF; V gene: TRBV5-4; D gene: TRBD1; clone size: once; J gene: TRBJ2-5
CDR3 DNA: TGTGCCAGCAGCCCTCATAATTCACCCCTCCACTTT; CDR3 protein: CASSPHNSPLHF; V gene: TRBV27; D gene: .; clone size: .; J gene: TRBJ1-6
CDR3 DNA: TGTGCCAGCAGGCCGACAGGAGGTGAAGCTTTCTTT; CDR3 protein: CASRPTGGEAFF; V gene: TRBV27; D gene: .; clone size: .; J gene: TRBJ1-1
CDR3 DNA: TGCGCCAGCAGCTTGGACGGACAGGGCTGGAATGAAAAACTGTTTTTT; CDR3 protein: CASSLDGQGWNEKLFF; V gene: TRBV5-1; D gene: TRBD1; clone size: .; J gene: TRBJ1-4
CDR3 DNA: TGTGCCAGCAGCTCCGTCCGGCAGGGGCATTCACCCCTCCACTTT; CDR3 protein: CASSSVRQGHSPLHF; V gene: TRBV7-6; D gene: .; clone size: .; J gene: TRBJ1-6
CDR3 DNA: TGTGCCAGCAGCCCGCGAACGGGGGAAGGCTATGGCTACACCTTC; CDR3 protein: CASSPRTGEGYGYTF; V gene: TRBV4-2; D gene: .; clone size: .; J gene: TRBJ1-2
CDR3 DNA: TGTCAACCCGAGGGTTCCACAGATACGCAGTATTTT; CDR3 protein: CQPEGSTDTQYF; V gene: TRBV9; D gene: .; clone size: once; J gene: TRBJ2-3
CDR3 DNA: TGTGCCAGCAGCCTGACAGGGCACACAGATACGCAGTATTTT; CDR3 protein: CASSLTGHTDTQYF; V gene: TRBV6-5; D gene: TRBD1; clone size: .; J gene: TRBJ2-3
CDR3 DNA: TGTGCCAGCCGGCCTAGAGGGGGACAGCGTAGCAATCAGCCCCAGCATTTT; CDR3 protein: CASRPRGGQRSNQPQHF; V gene: TRBV19; D gene: TRBD1; clone size: .; J gene: TRBJ1-5
CDR3 DNA: TGTGCCGCCAAGGCAGGGAGGAGGTCCGGGGCCAACGTCCTGACTTTC; CDR3 protein: CAAKAGRRSGANVLTF; V gene: TRBV30; D gene: .; clone size: .; J gene: TRBJ2-6
CDR3 DNA: TGTGCCAGCAGTTTGAGTAACTCTGGAAACACCATATATTTT; CDR3 protein: CASSLSNSGNTIYF; V gene: TRBV27; D gene: .; clone size: .; J gene: TRBJ1-3
CDR3 DNA: TGCGCCAGCAGCGTGGCAGGGAGCACAGATACGCAGTATTTT; CDR3 protein: CASSVAGSTDTQYF; V gene: TRBV4-3; D gene: .; clone size: .; J gene: TRBJ2-3
CDR3 DNA: TGTGCCAGCAGTTACAGGCTGGGAGAGAGCTACACCTTC; CDR3 protein: CASSYRLGESYTF; V gene: TRBV6-5; D gene: .; clone size: .; J gene: TRBJ1-2
CDR3 DNA: TGTGCCAGCAGCTGGCAGGGCCTTAGAGCTTTCTTT; CDR3 protein: CASSWQGLRAFF; V gene: TRBV12-3/TRBV12-4; D gene: .; clone size: .; J gene: TRBJ1-1
CDR3 DNA: TGTGCCAGCAGTCCGGGGGACCGCAATCAGCCCCAGCATTTT; CDR3 protein: CASSPGDRNQPQHF; V gene: TRBV28; D gene: .; clone size: .; J gene: TRBJ1-5
CDR3 DNA: TGTGCCAGCAGCGGATACAGGGGTAGGACTGAAGCTTTCTTT; CDR3 protein: CASSGYRGRTEAFF; V gene: TRBV11-3; D gene: TRBD1; clone size: .; J gene: TRBJ1-1
CDR3 DNA: TGTGCCAGCAGTTACTCGACAGGATCTTATAGCAATCAGCCCCAGCATTTT; CDR3 protein: CASSYSTGSYSNQPQHF; V gene: TRBV6-2/TRBV6-3; D gene: .; clone size: .; J gene: TRBJ1-5
CDR3 DNA: TGTGCCAGCTCACCGGGGCTAGCGCTGGGTGAGCAGTTCTTC; CDR3 protein: CASSPGLALGEQFF; V gene: TRBV18; D gene: .; clone size: .; J gene: TRBJ2-1
CDR3 DNA: TGTGCCAGCAGCTTGATACTAGCGGGAGCCACAGATACGCAGTATTTT; CDR3 protein: CASSLILAGATDTQYF; V gene: TRBV5-4; D gene: TRBD2; clone size: once; J gene: TRBJ2-3
CDR3 DNA: TGTGCCAGCAGACTAACAGGGTCCACTGAAGCTTTCTTT; CDR3 protein: CASRLTGSTEAFF; V gene: TRBV7-2; D gene: .; clone size: .; J gene: TRBJ1-1
CDR3 DNA: TGTGCCAGCAGCCCTCAAACCTGGGCGGGAGTCCCCACCGGGGAGCTGTTTTTT; CDR3 protein: CASSPQTWAGVPTGELFF; V gene: TRBV11-2; D gene: TRBD2; clone size: .; J gene: TRBJ2-2
CDR3 DNA: TGTGCCAGCGGCTCGTTAGACAGGATCAATTCACCCCTCCACTTT; CDR3 protein: CASGSLDRINSPLHF; V gene: TRBV28; D gene: .; clone size: .; J gene: TRBJ1-6